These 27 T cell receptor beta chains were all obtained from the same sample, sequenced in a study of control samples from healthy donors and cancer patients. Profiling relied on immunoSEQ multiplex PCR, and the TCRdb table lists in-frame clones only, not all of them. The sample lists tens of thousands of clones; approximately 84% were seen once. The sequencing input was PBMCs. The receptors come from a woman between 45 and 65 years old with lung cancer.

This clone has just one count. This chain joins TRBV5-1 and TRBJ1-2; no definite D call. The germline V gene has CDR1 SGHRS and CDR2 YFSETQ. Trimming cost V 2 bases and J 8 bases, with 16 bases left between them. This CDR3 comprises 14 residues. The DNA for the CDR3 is TGCGCCAGCAGCTTCGCGACAAGTCGTAGCGGCTACACCTTC. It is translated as CASSFATSRSGYTF.

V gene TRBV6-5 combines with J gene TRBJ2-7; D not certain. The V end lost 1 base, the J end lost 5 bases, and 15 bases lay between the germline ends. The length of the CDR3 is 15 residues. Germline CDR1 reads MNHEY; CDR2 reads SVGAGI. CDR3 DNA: TGTGCCAGCAGTTACTTGGACGGACCCCGAGACGAGCAGTACTTC. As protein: CASSYLDGPRDEQYF.

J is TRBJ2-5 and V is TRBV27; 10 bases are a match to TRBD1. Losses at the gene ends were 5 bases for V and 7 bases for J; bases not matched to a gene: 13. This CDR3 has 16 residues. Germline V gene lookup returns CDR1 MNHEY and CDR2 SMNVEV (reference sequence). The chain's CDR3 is CASSGTRTGGIGTQYF. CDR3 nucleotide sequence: TGTGCCAGCAGTGGGACCCGGACAGGGGGAATTGGGACCCAGTACTTC.

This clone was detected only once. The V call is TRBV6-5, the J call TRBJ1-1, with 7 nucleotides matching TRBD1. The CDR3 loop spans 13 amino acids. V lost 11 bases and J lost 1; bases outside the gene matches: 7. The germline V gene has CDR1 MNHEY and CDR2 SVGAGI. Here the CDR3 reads CASRQGPNTEAFF. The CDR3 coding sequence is TGTGCCTCTAGACAGGGACCGAACACTGAAGCTTTCTTT.

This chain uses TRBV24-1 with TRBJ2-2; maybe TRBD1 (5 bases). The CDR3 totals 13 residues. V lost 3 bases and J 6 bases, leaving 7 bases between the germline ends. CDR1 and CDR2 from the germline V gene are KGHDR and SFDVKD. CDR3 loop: CATSDGAPGELFF. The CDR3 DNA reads TGTGCCACCAGTGATGGGGCTCCCGGGGAGCTGTTTTTT.

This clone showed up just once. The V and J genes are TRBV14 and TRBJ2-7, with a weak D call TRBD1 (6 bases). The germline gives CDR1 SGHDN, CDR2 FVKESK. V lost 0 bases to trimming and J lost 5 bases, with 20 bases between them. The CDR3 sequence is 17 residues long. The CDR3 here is CASSQDRGRGIWDEQYF. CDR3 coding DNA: TGTGCCAGCAGCCAAGATCGGGGTAGGGGGATTTGGGACGAGCAGTACTTC.

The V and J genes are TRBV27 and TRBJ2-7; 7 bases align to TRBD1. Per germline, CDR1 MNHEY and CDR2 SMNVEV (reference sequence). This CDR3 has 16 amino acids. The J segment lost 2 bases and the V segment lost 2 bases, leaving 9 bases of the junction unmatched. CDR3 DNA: TGTGCCAGCAGTTTAAAGGGCCGACAGGGCCCCTACGAGCAGTACTTC. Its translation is CASSLKGRQGPYEQYF.

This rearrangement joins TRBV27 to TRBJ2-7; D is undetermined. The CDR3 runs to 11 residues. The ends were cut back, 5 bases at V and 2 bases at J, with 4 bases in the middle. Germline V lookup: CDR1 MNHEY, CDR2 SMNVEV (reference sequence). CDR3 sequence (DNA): TGTGCCAGCAGTGGGGCCTACGAGCAGTACTTC. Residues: CASSGAYEQYF.

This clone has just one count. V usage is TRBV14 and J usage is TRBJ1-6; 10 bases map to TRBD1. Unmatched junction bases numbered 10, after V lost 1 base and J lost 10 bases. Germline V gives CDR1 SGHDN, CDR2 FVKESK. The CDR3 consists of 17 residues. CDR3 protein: CASSQVRYRTGGSPLHF. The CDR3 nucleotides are TGTGCCAGCAGCCAAGTCCGATATAGGACAGGGGGGTCACCCCTCCACTTT.

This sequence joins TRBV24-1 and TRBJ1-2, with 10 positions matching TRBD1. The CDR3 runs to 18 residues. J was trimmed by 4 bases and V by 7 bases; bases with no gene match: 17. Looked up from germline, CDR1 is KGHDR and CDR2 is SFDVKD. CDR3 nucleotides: TGTGCCACCAGCGACAACTACGGAGGACAGGGGGTCGGCTATGGCTACACCTTC. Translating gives CATSDNYGGQGVGYGYTF.

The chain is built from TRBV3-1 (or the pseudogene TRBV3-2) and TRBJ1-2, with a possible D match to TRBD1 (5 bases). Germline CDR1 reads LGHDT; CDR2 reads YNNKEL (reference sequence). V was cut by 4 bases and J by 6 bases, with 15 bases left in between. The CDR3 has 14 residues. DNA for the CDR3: TGTGCCAGCAGCCCCCCCGAGGGGCGCGATGGCTACACCTTC. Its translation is CASSPPEGRDGYTF.

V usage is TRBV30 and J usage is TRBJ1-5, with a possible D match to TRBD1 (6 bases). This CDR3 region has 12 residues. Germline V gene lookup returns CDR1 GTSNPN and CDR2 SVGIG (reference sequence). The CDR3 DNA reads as TGTGCTGGGGGCAGGGGAGATCAGCCCCAGCATTTT. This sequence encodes CAGGRGDQPQHF.

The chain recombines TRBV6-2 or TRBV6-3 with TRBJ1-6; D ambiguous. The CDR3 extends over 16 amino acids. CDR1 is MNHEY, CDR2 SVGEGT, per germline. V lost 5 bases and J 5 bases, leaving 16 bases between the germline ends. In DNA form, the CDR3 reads TGTGCCAGCAGTACTCGGAGGGCAGCGGATAATTCACCCCTCCACTTT. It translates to CASSTRRAADNSPLHF.

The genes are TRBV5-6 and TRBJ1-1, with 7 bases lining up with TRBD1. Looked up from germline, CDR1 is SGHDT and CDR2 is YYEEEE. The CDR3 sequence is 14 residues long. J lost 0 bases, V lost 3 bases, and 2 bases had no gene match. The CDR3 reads CASSYGTVNTEAFF. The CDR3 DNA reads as TGTGCCAGCAGCTACGGGACAGTGAACACTGAAGCTTTCTTT.

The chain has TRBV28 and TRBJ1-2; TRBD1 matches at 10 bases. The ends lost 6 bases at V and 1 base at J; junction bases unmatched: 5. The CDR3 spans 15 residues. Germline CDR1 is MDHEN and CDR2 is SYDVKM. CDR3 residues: CASRRDRGNNYGYTF. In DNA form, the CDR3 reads TGTGCCAGCAGGCGGGACAGGGGTAATAACTATGGCTACACCTTC.

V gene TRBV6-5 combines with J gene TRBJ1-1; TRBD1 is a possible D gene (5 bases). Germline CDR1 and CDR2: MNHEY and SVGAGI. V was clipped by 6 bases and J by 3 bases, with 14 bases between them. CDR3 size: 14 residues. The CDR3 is CASRMGGDHTEAFF. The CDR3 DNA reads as TGTGCCAGCAGAATGGGCGGGGACCACACTGAAGCTTTCTTT.

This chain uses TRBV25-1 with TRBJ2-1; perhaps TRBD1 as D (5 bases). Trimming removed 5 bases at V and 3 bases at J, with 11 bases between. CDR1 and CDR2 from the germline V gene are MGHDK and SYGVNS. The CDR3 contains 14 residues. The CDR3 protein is CASSRGILYNEQFF. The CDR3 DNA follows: TGTGCCAGCAGTAGGGGAATCCTCTACAATGAGCAGTTCTTC. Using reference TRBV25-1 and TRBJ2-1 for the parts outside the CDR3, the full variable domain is EADIYQTPRYLVIGTGKKITLECSQTMGHDKMYWYQQDPGMELHLIHYSYGVNSTEKGDLSSESTVSRIRTEHFPLTLESARPSHTSQYLCASSRGILYNEQFFGPGTRLTVL.

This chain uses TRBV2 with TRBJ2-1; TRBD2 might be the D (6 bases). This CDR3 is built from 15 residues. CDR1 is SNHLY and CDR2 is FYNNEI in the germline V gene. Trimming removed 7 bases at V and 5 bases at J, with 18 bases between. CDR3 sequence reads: CASINLAGINNEQFF. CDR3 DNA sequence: TGTGCCAGCATCAATCTGGCGGGGATAAACAATGAGCAGTTCTTC.

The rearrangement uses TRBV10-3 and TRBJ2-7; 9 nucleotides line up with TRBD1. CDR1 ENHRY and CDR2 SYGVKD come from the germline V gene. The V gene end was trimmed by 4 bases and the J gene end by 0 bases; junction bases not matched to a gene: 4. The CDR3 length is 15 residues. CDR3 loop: CAISGDRDLSYEQYF. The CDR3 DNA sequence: TGTGCCATCAGTGGGGACAGGGACCTCTCCTACGAGCAGTACTTC.

The CDR3 region is CASGLQLGTEAFF. The CDR3 nucleotides are TGTGCCAGCGGACTTCAGTTAGGCACTGAAGCTTTCTTT. The chain links TRBV12-3 or TRBV12-4 to TRBJ1-1, with D hard to call. The CDR3 runs to 13 residues. Trimming took off 8 bases at V and 4 bases at J, with 14 bases between the two ends.

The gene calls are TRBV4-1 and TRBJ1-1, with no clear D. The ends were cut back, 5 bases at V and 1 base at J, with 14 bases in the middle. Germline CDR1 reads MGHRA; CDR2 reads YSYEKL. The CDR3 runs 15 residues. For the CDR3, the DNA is TGCGCCAGCAGCAAAGGGCTACAAGAGAACACTGAAGCTTTCTTT. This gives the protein CASSKGLQENTEAFF.

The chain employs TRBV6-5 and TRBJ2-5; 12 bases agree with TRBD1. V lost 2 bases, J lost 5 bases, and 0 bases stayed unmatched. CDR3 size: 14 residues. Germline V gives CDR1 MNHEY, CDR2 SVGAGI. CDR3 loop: CASSYGTGGETQYF. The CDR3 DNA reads TGTGCCAGCAGTTACGGGACAGGGGGCGAGACCCAGTACTTC.

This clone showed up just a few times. CDR3 residues: CASSGTGERTDTQYF. CDR3 sequence (DNA): TGTGCCAGCTCAGGGACAGGGGAACGGACAGATACGCAGTATTTT. The chain joins TRBV18 to TRBJ2-3; 10 nucleotides agree with TRBD1. The CDR3 is 15 residues long. After removal of 5 bases from V and 3 bases from J, the junction contained 5 bases not matched to a gene. The germline CDR1 and CDR2 sequences are KGHSH and LQKENI.

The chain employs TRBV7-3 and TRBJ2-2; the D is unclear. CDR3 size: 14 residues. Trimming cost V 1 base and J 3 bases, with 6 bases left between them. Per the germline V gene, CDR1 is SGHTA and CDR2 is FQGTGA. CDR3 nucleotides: TGTGCCAGCAGCTTAAGTAAGGACACCGGGGAGCTGTTTTTT. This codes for CASSLSKDTGELFF.

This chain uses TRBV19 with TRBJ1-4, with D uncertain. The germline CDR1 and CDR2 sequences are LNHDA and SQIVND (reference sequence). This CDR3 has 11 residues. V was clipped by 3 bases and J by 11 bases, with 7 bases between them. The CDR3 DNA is TGTGCCAGTAGTATCGGTGACAAACTGTTTTTT. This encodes CASSIGDKLFF. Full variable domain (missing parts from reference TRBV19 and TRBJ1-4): DGGITQSPKYLFRKEGQNVTLSCEQNLNHDAMYWYRQDPGQGLRLIYYSQIVNDFQKGDIAEGYSVSREKKESFPLTVTSAQKNPTAFYLCASSIGDKLFFGSGTQLSVL.

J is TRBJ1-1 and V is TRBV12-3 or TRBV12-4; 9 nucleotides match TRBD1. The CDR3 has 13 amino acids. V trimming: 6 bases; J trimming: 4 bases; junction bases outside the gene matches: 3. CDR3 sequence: CASRQGASTEAFF. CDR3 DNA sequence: TGTGCCAGCAGACAGGGGGCGAGCACTGAAGCTTTCTTT.

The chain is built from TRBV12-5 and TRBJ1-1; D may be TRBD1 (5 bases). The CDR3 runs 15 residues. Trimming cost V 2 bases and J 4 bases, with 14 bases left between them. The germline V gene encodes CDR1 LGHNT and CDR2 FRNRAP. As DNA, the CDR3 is TGTGCTAGTGGTTTGAGGTATGGGGCGCCCACTGAAGCTTTCTTT. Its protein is CASGLRYGAPTEAFF.